This TCR beta chain was profiled in a study of neoadjuvant anti-PD-1 for oral cavity cancer. These oral cavity squamous cell carcinomas were HPV-negative and locally advanced. The repertoire was sequenced with immunoSEQ multiplex PCR; TCRdb's copy has only in-frame clones and lacks some. Of around 81,000 clones in the sample, 84% were seen once. The V end was cut by 2 bases, the J end by 3 bases, with 12 bases between. The CDR3 is made up of 15 amino acids. From germline, CDR1 is SGHTA and CDR2 FQGTGA. The J gene is TRBJ2-3, the V gene TRBV7-3; tentatively, D is TRBD2 (6 bases). The source is a person aged 40 to 85 with oral cavity squamous cell carcinoma. The specimen comprised PBMCs, sampled before nivolumab (anti-PD-1) treatment. CDR3 bases: TGTGCCAGCAGCTTAGGGGTTAGCGGAACAGATACGCAGTATTTT. Amino acids: CASSLGVSGTDTQYF.